There are many counts of the clone carrying this T cell receptor beta chain. This entry comes from a study of blood T cells in healthy people across ages. Trimming removed 5 bases from V and 14 bases from J, with 13 bases in between. Looked up from germline, CDR1 is SGHTA and CDR2 is FQGNSA. CDR3 length: 11 amino acids. A second PCR, run for about 6 to 12 cycles, used a sample-barcoded 5' primer plus a J-beta primer mix. TCRdb itself ran the 5' RACE reads through MiXCR, one entry per CDR3 protein. The sample has 1.5 million to 2 million distinct CDR3 sequences; 28% are singletons. The genes are TRBV7-2 and TRBJ2-1, with no clear D. This TCR came from a woman aged 25-40 years in good health. Sequencing was carried out using blood. For the CDR3, the DNA is TGTGCCAGCAGCCTTGGGAAGCTGGAGTTCTTC. Translated: CASSLGKLEFF.